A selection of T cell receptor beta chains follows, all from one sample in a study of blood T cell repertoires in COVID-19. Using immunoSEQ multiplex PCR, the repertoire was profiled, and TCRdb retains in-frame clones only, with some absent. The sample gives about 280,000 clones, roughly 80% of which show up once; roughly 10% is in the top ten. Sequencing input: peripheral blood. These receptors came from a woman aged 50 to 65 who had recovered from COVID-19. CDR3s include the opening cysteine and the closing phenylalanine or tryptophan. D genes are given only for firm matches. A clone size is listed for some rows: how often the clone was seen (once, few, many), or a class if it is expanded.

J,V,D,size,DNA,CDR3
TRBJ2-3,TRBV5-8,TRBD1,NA,TGTGCCAGCAGCTTGACGACAGGGGGGGATACGCAGTATTTT,CASSLTTGGDTQYF
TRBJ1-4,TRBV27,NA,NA,TGTGCCAGGGATCAGGGGAGAACTAATGAAAAACTGTTTTTT,CARDQGRTNEKLFF
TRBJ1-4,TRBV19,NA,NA,TGTGCCAGTAGTATAGCGGGACACCCCGCAACTAATGAAAAACTGTTTTTT,CASSIAGHPATNEKLFF
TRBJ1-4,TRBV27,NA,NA,TGTGCCAGCAGTTTAGCAGGGCCCGGCTATGAAAAACTGTTTTTT,CASSLAGPGYEKLFF
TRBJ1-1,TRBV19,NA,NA,TGTGCCAGTAGCCCGACAGTGAACACTGAAGCTTTCTTT,CASSPTVNTEAFF
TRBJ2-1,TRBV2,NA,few,TGTGCCAGCAGTGGGGGGCTAGCGGCCAATGAGCAGTTCTTC,CASSGGLAANEQFF
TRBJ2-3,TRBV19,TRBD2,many,TGTGCCAGTAGTACTAGCGGGGGGACGGATACGCAGTATTTT,CASSTSGGTDTQYF
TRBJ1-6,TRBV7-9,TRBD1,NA,TGTGCCAGCAGCTTATCGGACAGGGCTTCACCCCTCCACTTT,CASSLSDRASPLHF
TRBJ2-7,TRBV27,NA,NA,TGTGCCAGCAGTTTGTCAGGCTACGAGCAGTACTTC,CASSLSGYEQYF
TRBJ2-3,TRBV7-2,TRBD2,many,TGTGCCAGCAGCCATGAAATCTCGTCGCGGGAGGCAGATACGCAGTATTTT,CASSHEISSREADTQYF
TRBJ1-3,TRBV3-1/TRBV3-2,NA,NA,TGTGCCAGCACCCTGGGGGGAATCGGAAACACCATATATTTT,CASTLGGIGNTIYF
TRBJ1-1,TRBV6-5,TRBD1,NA,TGTGCCAGCTCGGACAGGGGGCACACTGAAGCTTTCTTT,CASSDRGHTEAFF
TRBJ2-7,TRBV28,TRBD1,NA,TGTGCCAGCATGCAATTGACAGGGCGCAACGAGCAGTACTTC,CASMQLTGRNEQYF
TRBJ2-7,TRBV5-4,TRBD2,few,TGTGCCAGCAGCTTTAGCGGGGGGGCGACCTACGAGCAGTACTTC,CASSFSGGATYEQYF
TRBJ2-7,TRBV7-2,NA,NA,TGTGCCAGCAGCCCGATGAGTTTGTCTTACGAGCAGTACTTC,CASSPMSLSYEQYF
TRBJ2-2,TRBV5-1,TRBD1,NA,TGCGCCAGCGGAACAGGGGCCGGGGAGCTGTTTTTT,CASGTGAGELFF
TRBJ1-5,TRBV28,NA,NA,TGTGCCAGCAGTTTTATCAATCAGCCCCAGCATTTT,CASSFINQPQHF